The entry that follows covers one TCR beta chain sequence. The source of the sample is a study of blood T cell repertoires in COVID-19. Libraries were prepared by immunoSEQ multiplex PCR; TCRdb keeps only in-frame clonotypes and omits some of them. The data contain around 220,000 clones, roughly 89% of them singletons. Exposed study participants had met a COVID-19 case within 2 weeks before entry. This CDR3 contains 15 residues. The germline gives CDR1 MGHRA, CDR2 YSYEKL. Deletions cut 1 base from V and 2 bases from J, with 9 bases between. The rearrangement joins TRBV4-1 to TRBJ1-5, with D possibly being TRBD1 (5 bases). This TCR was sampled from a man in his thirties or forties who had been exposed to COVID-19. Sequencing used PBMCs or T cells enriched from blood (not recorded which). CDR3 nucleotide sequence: TGCGCCAGCAGCCAAGGGAGGGGTGGCAATCAGCCCCAGCATTTT. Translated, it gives CASSQGRGGNQPQHF.